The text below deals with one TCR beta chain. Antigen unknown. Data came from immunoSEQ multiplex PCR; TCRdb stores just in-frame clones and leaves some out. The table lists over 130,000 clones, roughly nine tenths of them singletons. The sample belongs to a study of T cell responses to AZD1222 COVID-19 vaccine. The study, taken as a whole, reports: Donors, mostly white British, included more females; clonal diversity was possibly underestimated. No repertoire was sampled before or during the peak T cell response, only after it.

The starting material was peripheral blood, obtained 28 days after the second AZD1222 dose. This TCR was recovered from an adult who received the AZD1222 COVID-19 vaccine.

The CDR3 is CASSLGGLVGNEQFF. CDR3 DNA: TGCGCCAGCAGCTTGGGGGGTTTGGTGGGGAATGAGCAGTTCTTC. The chain recombines TRBV5-1 with TRBJ2-1, with D hard to call. This CDR3 region has 15 residues. V lost 0 bases and J 7 bases, leaving 14 bases between the germline ends. Germline CDR1 SGHRS, CDR2 YFSETQ.